This is a list of T cell receptor beta chains from one sample in a study of T-cell memory formation after mild COVID-19. TCRdb re-called the 5' RACE reads through MiXCR, storing one row per CDR3 protein. Of 350,000 to 400,000 distinct CDR3 sequences in the sample, 14% were seen once. Sample: PBMCs or a T cell subset sorted from them (not recorded which). All receptors derive from a man aged 18 to 30 who had mild COVID-19 (a few samples of this study predate the infection). Cell type and time point are not known. CDR3s include the opening cysteine and the closing phenylalanine or tryptophan. D genes are given only for firm matches. Size tells how often a clone was seen (once, few, many) or the class of an expanded clone, and some rows leave it out.

DNA: TGTGCCAGCAGCAATGCGAGGGGGCCGGCCGCAGATACGCAGTATTTT; CDR3: CASSNARGPAADTQYF; D: TRBD1; size: many; J: TRBJ2-3; V: TRBV11-2
DNA: TGCGCCAGCAGCCAGATGGACTACTCACAAGAGACCCAGTACTTC; CDR3: CASSQMDYSQETQYF; D: NA; size: NA; J: TRBJ2-5; V: TRBV5-1
DNA: TGCGCCAGCAGCTCCAGCGGGGGAGGCAATGAGCAGTTCTTC; CDR3: CASSSSGGGNEQFF; D: TRBD2; size: NA; J: TRBJ2-1; V: TRBV5-1
DNA: TGTGCCAGCAGCACGGCCGACACTGAAGCTTTCTTT; CDR3: CASSTADTEAFF; D: NA; size: few; J: TRBJ1-1; V: TRBV11-2
DNA: TGTGCCAGCAGCTTAGTGGGGGGGTGGGAGCAGTTCTTC; CDR3: CASSLVGGWEQFF; D: TRBD2; size: NA; J: TRBJ2-1; V: TRBV7-6
DNA: TGTGCCAGCAGTCCAGGGTTTGCCAATCAGCCCCAGCATTTT; CDR3: CASSPGFANQPQHF; D: NA; size: NA; J: TRBJ1-5; V: TRBV6-5
DNA: TGTGCCAGCAGAGGACAGGGGGACGAGACCCAGTACTTC; CDR3: CASRGQGDETQYF; D: TRBD1; size: few; J: TRBJ2-5; V: TRBV12-3/TRBV12-4
DNA: TGCAGCATCATTCGGGGTTGGAACACTGAAGCTTTCTTT; CDR3: CSIIRGWNTEAFF; D: NA; size: many; J: TRBJ1-1; V: TRBV29-1
DNA: TGTGCCAGCAGCCAAGAGCAGAGATCGAATTCACCCCTCCACTTT; CDR3: CASSQEQRSNSPLHF; D: NA; size: many; J: TRBJ1-6; V: TRBV3-1
DNA: TGTGCCAGCAGCTTGCCTGGGGCCCTAACCGCCTACACCTTC; CDR3: CASSLPGALTAYTF; D: NA; size: NA; J: TRBJ1-2; V: TRBV5-4
DNA: TGCAGTGCCAAGGACAGGGGCTATGGCTACACCTTC; CDR3: CSAKDRGYGYTF; D: TRBD1; size: few; J: TRBJ1-2; V: TRBV20-1
DNA: TGTGCCAGCAGCTTAGGCCTGATGAGCTATGGCTACACCTTC; CDR3: CASSLGLMSYGYTF; D: NA; size: few; J: TRBJ1-2; V: TRBV13
DNA: TGTGCCATCAGTGAGTTACCGGGACAGGCCGCATTGAACACTGAAGCTTTCTTT; CDR3: CAISELPGQAALNTEAFF; D: TRBD1; size: NA; J: TRBJ1-1; V: TRBV10-3
DNA: TGTGCCATCAGTGAGTCGAGGGATACGCAGTATTTT; CDR3: CAISESRDTQYF; D: NA; size: few; J: TRBJ2-3; V: TRBV10-3
DNA: TGCGCCAGCAGCCTCGGAAGCATCTCTGGAAACACCATATATTTT; CDR3: CASSLGSISGNTIYF; D: NA; size: few; J: TRBJ1-3; V: TRBV5-1
DNA: TGCGCCAGCAGCTTGCACCGGGTTTTGCACACCGGGGAGCTGTTTTTT; CDR3: CASSLHRVLHTGELFF; D: NA; size: few; J: TRBJ2-2; V: TRBV5-1
DNA: TGTGCCAGCAGCCGGGCCAGCATGGGGATGGTTGGCCATCAGCCCCAGCATTTT; CDR3: CASSRASMGMVGHQPQHF; D: NA; size: few; J: TRBJ1-5; V: TRBV5-6
DNA: TGTGCCAGCAGCTTTGGGAACACTGAAGCTTTCTTT; CDR3: CASSFGNTEAFF; D: NA; size: many; J: TRBJ1-1; V: TRBV7-3
DNA: TGTGCCAGCAGTTACCACGTGGGGGGTTCTGGAAACACCATATATTTT; CDR3: CASSYHVGGSGNTIYF; D: NA; size: NA; J: TRBJ1-3; V: TRBV6-5
DNA: TGTGCCAGCTCACCACCGCTCAGCGCGAAGGATACGCAGTATTTT; CDR3: CASSPPLSAKDTQYF; D: NA; size: NA; J: TRBJ2-3; V: TRBV18
DNA: TGCGCCAGCAGCTCCCATTTTGGTGGCTCCGGGGAGCTGTTTTTT; CDR3: CASSSHFGGSGELFF; D: NA; size: few; J: TRBJ2-2; V: TRBV4-3
DNA: TGTGCCGCCGCGCGGGACGGATACTATGGCTACACCTTC; CDR3: CAAARDGYYGYTF; D: NA; size: NA; J: TRBJ1-2; V: TRBV28
DNA: TGTGCCAGCAGTACGAACCCCGGGACAGGGGATTTCTTC; CDR3: CASSTNPGTGDFF; D: TRBD1; size: NA; J: TRBJ2-5; V: TRBV28
DNA: TGTGCCATCAGTGCCGGAGCCTCGAATCAGCCCCAGCATTTT; CDR3: CAISAGASNQPQHF; D: NA; size: few; J: TRBJ1-5; V: TRBV10-3